Detailed here is one T cell receptor (beta chain). Its antigen is unidentified. J gave up 5 bases and V 3 bases, and 4 bases lay outside the gene matches. Germline V gene lookup returns CDR1 MNHNY and CDR2 SVGAGI (reference sequence). The CDR3 contains 14 residues. Pooled in the analysis were second doses at about 4 or about 12 weeks. Clones were read by immunoSEQ multiplex PCR, and TCRdb kept only the in-frame ones, dropping some. Of roughly 150,000 clones listed, 91% were seen once; the top ten hold 3.5% to 4%. This sample stems from a study of T cell responses to AZD1222 COVID-19 vaccine. Notes on the study in general: Samples come after the peak T cell response, not at day 14. Most donors were white British, females outnumbered males, and clonal diversity was possibly underestimated. After two AZD1222 doses, spike-specific TCR breadth and depth rose versus day 0.

The V and J genes are TRBV6-6 and TRBJ1-5; 7 bases fit TRBD1. Material: peripheral blood, obtained 28 days after the second AZD1222 dose. The sequence was obtained from an adult who received the AZD1222 COVID-19 vaccine. CDR3 sequence: CASSYDRVDQPQHF. In DNA, the CDR3 is TGTGCCAGCAGTTATGACAGGGTGGATCAGCCCCAGCATTTT.